Listed below are T cell receptor beta chains from one sample, sequenced in a study of blood T cell repertoires in COVID-19. Sequenced by immunoSEQ multiplex PCR; TCRdb stores in-frame clones only, minus some. The data contain over 250,000 clones, about 91% of them singletons. What was sequenced was peripheral blood. These receptor sequences come from a person in their late teens or twenties with COVID-19, enrolled during active disease. The CDR3 runs from the conserved cysteine through the conserved F or W. A D gene is named only where the DNA matches it firmly. Clone size is not always given. Where it is, it says once, few, many or a class for expanded clones.

j_gene,v_gene,abundance,d_gene,CDR3nt,CDR3aa
TRBJ2-7,TRBV25-1,-,TRBD2,TGTGCCAGCAGTATCTCTGCGGGAGTGCCTAGCTCCTACGAGCAGTACTTC,CASSISAGVPSSYEQYF
TRBJ1-6,TRBV27,-,-,TGTGCCAGCAGTTTAAGCCGAAAGTCAGGGTATTCACCCCTCCACTTT,CASSLSRKSGYSPLHF
TRBJ2-1,TRBV6-5,-,TRBD1,TGTGCCAGCAGGGGGGACAGCGATGAGCAGTTCTTC,CASRGDSDEQFF
TRBJ1-4,TRBV7-9,-,TRBD1,TGTGCCAGCAGCTTGGACAGGGTTGGTATTGAAAAACTGTTTTTT,CASSLDRVGIEKLFF
TRBJ2-3,TRBV19,-,-,TGTGCCAGCGCGGAACCAGGGGAGACAGATACGCAGTATTTT,CASAEPGETDTQYF
TRBJ2-2,TRBV6-5,-,TRBD2,TGTGCCAGCTCTGCGGGACTAGCGATTACCGGGGAGCTGTTTTTT,CASSAGLAITGELFF
TRBJ2-5,TRBV7-9,-,TRBD2,TGTGCCAGCAGCCTATTGAGCGGGATTGAGGCCGAGCGGGAGACCCAGTACTTC,CASSLLSGIEAERETQYF
TRBJ1-1,TRBV20-1,-,-,TGCAGTGCTAGAGGTAGCACTGAAGCTTTCTTT,CSARGSTEAFF
TRBJ2-5,TRBV5-8,-,-,TGTGCCAGCAGCCTGGACAGACAAGAGACCCAGTACTTC,CASSLDRQETQYF
TRBJ2-3,TRBV5-1,-,-,TGCGCCAGCAGCTCCGACGGGGGGCCTTCAGATACGCAGTATTTT,CASSSDGGPSDTQYF
TRBJ1-5,TRBV5-8,-,-,TGTGCCAGCAGCTTAGAGGGTCCCAATCAGCCCCAGCATTTT,CASSLEGPNQPQHF
TRBJ2-7,TRBV28,-,TRBD1,TGTGCCAGCAGCCCCAGCTTGGGGACAGGGGACACCTACGAGCAGTACTTC,CASSPSLGTGDTYEQYF
TRBJ1-1,TRBV19,-,TRBD1,TGTGCCAGTAGGCAGGGGGGAGGAACTGAAGCTTTCTTT,CASRQGGGTEAFF
TRBJ1-2,TRBV7-2,-,-,TGTGCCAGCAGCCCAACTCAGGGGAGTCTCGGCTACACCTTC,CASSPTQGSLGYTF
TRBJ1-2,TRBV28,-,-,TGTGCCAGCAGTACACAGGGTTATGGCTACACCTTC,CASSTQGYGYTF
TRBJ1-4,TRBV5-5,-,-,TGTGCCAGCAGCACCCACAGAGCAACTAATGAAAAACTGTTTTTT,CASSTHRATNEKLFF
TRBJ2-7,TRBV7-8,-,TRBD1,TGTGCCAGCAGCTCATGGGACAGTGCCTACGAGCAGTACTTC,CASSSWDSAYEQYF
TRBJ1-5,TRBV28,-,-,TGTGCCAGCAGTCCCATGGACAGTCCACTGGGGCAGCCCCAGCATTTT,CASSPMDSPLGQPQHF
TRBJ2-2,TRBV6-5,-,-,TGTGCCAGCAGTTTACGGGGCACCGGGGAGCTGTTTTTT,CASSLRGTGELFF
TRBJ2-5,TRBV5-4,-,-,TGTGCCAGCAGCTTTGACTCTCAAGAGACCCAGTACTTC,CASSFDSQETQYF
TRBJ1-5,TRBV6-2/TRBV6-3,-,-,TGTGCCAGCAGTTCTGCCCGGGGTCAGCCCCAGCATTTT,CASSSARGQPQHF
TRBJ1-2,TRBV25-1,-,TRBD1,TGTGCCAGCAGTGAAGCAGGGACAGGGCAAAGCTATGGCTACACCTTC,CASSEAGTGQSYGYTF
TRBJ2-5,TRBV6-6,-,TRBD1,TGTGCCAGCAGTTCCTCGGACAGGGTACAAGAGACCCAGTACTTC,CASSSSDRVQETQYF
TRBJ1-1,TRBV2,-,TRBD1,TGTGCCAGCAAGGGTCCAGGGGGGCTGAGCACTGAAGCTTTCTTT,CASKGPGGLSTEAFF
TRBJ1-2,TRBV18,-,-,TGTGCCAGCTCACCTTCGGGAGGTTATGGCCACACCTTC,CASSPSGGYGHTF
TRBJ2-1,TRBV11-2,-,TRBD2,TGTGCCAGCAGCTCGGAACTAGCGGGAGGGCTGGATGAGCAGTTCTTC,CASSSELAGGLDEQFF
TRBJ1-1,TRBV7-9,-,-,TGTGCCAGCAGCTTAACTTGGAACACTGAAGCTTTCTTT,CASSLTWNTEAFF
TRBJ2-7,TRBV28,-,-,TGTGCCAGCAGTTTATTCGACGAGCAGTACTTC,CASSLFDEQYF
TRBJ1-6,TRBV5-6,-,-,TGTGCCAGCAGCTCCGGGATGGGTCAGCGGACCCTCCACTTT,CASSSGMGQRTLHF
TRBJ2-7,TRBV6-2/TRBV6-3,-,-,TGTGCCAGCAGTTACGGGACTCCGGACGAGCAGTACTTC,CASSYGTPDEQYF
TRBJ1-1,TRBV6-5,-,TRBD1,TGTGCCAGCATTCAGGGGGGGAACACTGAAGCTTTCTTT,CASIQGGNTEAFF
TRBJ1-2,TRBV28,-,-,TGTGCCAGCAGCCCTCGAGAATACCATGGCTACACCTTC,CASSPREYHGYTF
TRBJ1-5,TRBV28,-,TRBD1,TGTGCCAGCAGTCCTACAGGGGGCGCGGGCAATCAGCCCCAGCATTTT,CASSPTGGAGNQPQHF
TRBJ1-5,TRBV19,-,-,TGTGCCAGTAGTAAGAGCGGATATAGCAATCAGCCCCAGCATTTT,CASSKSGYSNQPQHF
TRBJ1-6,TRBV24-1,-,-,TGTGCCACCAGTGAGGTCAGAAATAATTCACCCCTCCACTTT,CATSEVRNNSPLHF
TRBJ2-1,TRBV27,once,TRBD1,TGTGCCCCCCCCGCGTCCGGGACAGGGAACTCCTACAATGAGCAGTTCTTC,CAPPASGTGNSYNEQFF
TRBJ1-5,TRBV29-1,-,TRBD1,TGCAGCGTTAACCGGGACAGGGGGAAGAGCAATCAGCCCCAGCATTTT,CSVNRDRGKSNQPQHF
TRBJ2-1,TRBV14,-,TRBD2,TGTGCCAGCAGCCAATTAGCGGGAGCCACTAGGTCTGAGCAGTTCTTC,CASSQLAGATRSEQFF
TRBJ2-7,TRBV13,-,-,TGTGCCAGCAGCTTACAGGGGGGAACCTACGAGCAGTACTTC,CASSLQGGTYEQYF
TRBJ2-5,TRBV12-3/TRBV12-4,-,TRBD2,TGTGCCAGCAGGCTAGCGGGAGGGGAGACCCAGTACTTC,CASRLAGGETQYF
TRBJ2-5,TRBV24-1,-,TRBD2,TGTGCCACCAGTGATTTGCAAATTGCGGGAGAAGAGACCCAGTACTTC,CATSDLQIAGEETQYF
TRBJ2-1,TRBV7-9,-,-,TGTGCCAGCATCGCTCAGGGGAATGAGCAGTTCTTC,CASIAQGNEQFF
TRBJ2-3,TRBV6-2/TRBV6-3,-,TRBD2,TGTGCCAGCAGTTACCCGACTAGCGGGAGGACTAGCACAGATACGCAGTATTTT,CASSYPTSGRTSTDTQYF
TRBJ2-1,TRBV9,-,TRBD2,TGTGCCAGCAGCGTAGAACTAGCGGGAGGAAGGTACGAGCAGTTCTTC,CASSVELAGGRYEQFF
TRBJ2-2,TRBV28,-,-,TGTGCCAGCAGTTTATTGGAGGTTAACACCGGGGAGCTGTTTTTT,CASSLLEVNTGELFF
TRBJ2-3,TRBV10-1,once,-,TGCGCCAGATTCCTCAGGGGACATAGCACAGATACGCAGTATTTT,CARFLRGHSTDTQYF
TRBJ1-1,TRBV19,-,TRBD1,TGTGCCAGTAGTTCAGGGGGGATGAACACTGAAGCTTTCTTT,CASSSGGMNTEAFF
TRBJ1-3,TRBV5-1,-,-,TGCGCCAGCAGCTTGGACAGCACTGGAAACACCATATATTTT,CASSLDSTGNTIYF
TRBJ2-1,TRBV13,-,TRBD2,TGTGCCAGCAGCTGGGAAGGGACTAAGGGCTACAATGAGCAGTTCTTC,CASSWEGTKGYNEQFF
TRBJ2-7,TRBV7-8,-,-,TGTGCCAGCAGCCCGGGACTGTTATCCTACGAGCAGTACTTC,CASSPGLLSYEQYF
TRBJ2-1,TRBV2,-,TRBD2,TGTGCCAGCAGTGTTGAGGCTAGCGGGAACAATGAGCAGTTCTTC,CASSVEASGNNEQFF
TRBJ1-4,TRBV5-5,-,-,TGTGCCAGCAGCACCACAGGGACAACTAATGAAAAACTGTTTTTT,CASSTTGTTNEKLFF
TRBJ2-1,TRBV5-1,-,TRBD2,TGCGCCAGCAGCAGGGGGACTAGCGGCCTTTGGACGGAGCAGTTCTTC,CASSRGTSGLWTEQFF
TRBJ2-7,TRBV5-6,-,TRBD2,TGTGCCAGCAGCTCGATAGGACTAGCGGGAGAGTACGAGCAGTACTTC,CASSSIGLAGEYEQYF
TRBJ2-7,TRBV6-5,-,TRBD2,TGTGCCAGCACCAAGGGGCGGGGGACCTACGAGCAGTACTTC,CASTKGRGTYEQYF
TRBJ1-2,TRBV24-1,-,-,TGTGCCACCAGTGATGGCAGGGAAGGGCTTAGGGGCTACACCTTC,CATSDGREGLRGYTF
TRBJ1-2,TRBV19,once,-,TGTGCCAGCCGAATAGGGCGGCAGGGGAACTATGGCTACACCTTC,CASRIGRQGNYGYTF
TRBJ1-4,TRBV28,once,-,TGTGCCAGCAGTACCCCAGGGGAAAAACTGTTTTTT,CASSTPGEKLFF